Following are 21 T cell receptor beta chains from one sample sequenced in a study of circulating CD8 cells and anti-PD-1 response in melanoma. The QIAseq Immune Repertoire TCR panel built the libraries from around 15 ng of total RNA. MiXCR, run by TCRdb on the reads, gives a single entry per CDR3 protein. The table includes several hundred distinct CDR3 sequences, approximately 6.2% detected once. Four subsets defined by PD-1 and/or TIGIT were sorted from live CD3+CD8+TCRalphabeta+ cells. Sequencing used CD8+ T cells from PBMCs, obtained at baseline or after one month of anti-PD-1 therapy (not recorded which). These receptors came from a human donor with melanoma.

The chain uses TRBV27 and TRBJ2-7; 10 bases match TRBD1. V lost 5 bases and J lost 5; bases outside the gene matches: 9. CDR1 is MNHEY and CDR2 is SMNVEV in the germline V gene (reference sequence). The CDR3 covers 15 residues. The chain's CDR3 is CASSGRDRGIHEQYF. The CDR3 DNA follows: TGTGCCAGCAGTGGGCGGGACAGGGGAATCCACGAGCAGTACTTC.

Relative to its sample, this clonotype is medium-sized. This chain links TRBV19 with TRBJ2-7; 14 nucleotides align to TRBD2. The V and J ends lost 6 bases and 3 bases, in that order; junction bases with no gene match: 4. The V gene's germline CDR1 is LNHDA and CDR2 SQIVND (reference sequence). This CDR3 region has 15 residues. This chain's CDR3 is CASRAGLAGGYEQYF. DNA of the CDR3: TGTGCCAGTAGGGCAGGACTAGCGGGAGGCTACGAGCAGTACTTC.

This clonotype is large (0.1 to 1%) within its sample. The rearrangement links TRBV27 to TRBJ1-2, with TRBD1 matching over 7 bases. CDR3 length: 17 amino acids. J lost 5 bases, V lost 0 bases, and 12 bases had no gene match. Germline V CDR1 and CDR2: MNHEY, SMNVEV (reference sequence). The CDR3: CASSLSGQSADFYGYTF. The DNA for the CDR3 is TGTGCCAGCAGTTTATCGGGACAGTCGGCTGACTTTTATGGCTACACCTTC.

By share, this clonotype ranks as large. CDR3 residues: CATSVADTQYF. DNA of the CDR3: TGTGCCACCAGTGTCGCAGATACGCAGTATTTT. The chain uses TRBV24-1 and TRBJ2-3; D remains unclear. CDR1 is KGHDR, CDR2 SFDVKD, per germline. The V gene lost 5 bases and the J gene lost 4 bases, with 3 bases spanning the gap. CDR3 length: 11 amino acids.

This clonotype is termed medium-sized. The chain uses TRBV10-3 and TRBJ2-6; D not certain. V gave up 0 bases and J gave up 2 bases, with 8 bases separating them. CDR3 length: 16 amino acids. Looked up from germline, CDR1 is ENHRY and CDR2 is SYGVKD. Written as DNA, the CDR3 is TGTGCCATCAGTGAGTCGACCCAGCCTGGGGCCAACGTCCTGACTTTC. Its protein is CAISESTQPGANVLTF.

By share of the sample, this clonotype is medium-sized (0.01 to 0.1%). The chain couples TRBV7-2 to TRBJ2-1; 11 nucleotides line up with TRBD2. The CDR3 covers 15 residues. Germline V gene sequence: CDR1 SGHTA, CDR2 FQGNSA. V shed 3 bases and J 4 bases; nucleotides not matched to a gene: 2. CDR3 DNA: TGTGCCAGCAGCTTGACTAGCGGGAAATACAATGAGCAGTTCTTC. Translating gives CASSLTSGKYNEQFF.

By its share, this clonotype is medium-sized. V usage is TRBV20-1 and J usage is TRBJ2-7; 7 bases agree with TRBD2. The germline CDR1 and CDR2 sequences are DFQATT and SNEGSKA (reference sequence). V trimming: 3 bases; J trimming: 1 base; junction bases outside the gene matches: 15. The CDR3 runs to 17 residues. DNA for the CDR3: TGCAGTGCTAGGGGGGGTCGGGTGACTAGCAGTTCCTACGAGCAGTACTTC. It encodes CSARGGRVTSSSYEQYF.

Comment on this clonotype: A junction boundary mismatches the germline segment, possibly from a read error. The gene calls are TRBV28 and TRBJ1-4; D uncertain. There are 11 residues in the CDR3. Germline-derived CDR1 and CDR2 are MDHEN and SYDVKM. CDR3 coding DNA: TGTGCCAGCAGTTTCTTTGAAGAACTGTTTTTT. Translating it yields CASSFFEELFF.

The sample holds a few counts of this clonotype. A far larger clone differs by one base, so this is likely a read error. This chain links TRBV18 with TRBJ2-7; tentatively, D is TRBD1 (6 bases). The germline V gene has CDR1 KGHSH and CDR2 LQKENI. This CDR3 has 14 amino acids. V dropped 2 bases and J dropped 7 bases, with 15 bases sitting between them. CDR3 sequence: CASSPTGYYNEQYF. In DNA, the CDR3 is TGTGCCAGCTCACCAACAGGGTACTACAATGAGCAGTACTTC.

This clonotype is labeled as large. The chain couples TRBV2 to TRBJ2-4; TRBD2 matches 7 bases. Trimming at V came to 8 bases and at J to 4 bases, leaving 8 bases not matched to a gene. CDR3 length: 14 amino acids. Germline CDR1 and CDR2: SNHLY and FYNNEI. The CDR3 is CASSRDSGKNIQYF. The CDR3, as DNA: TGTGCCAGCTCTAGAGATAGCGGGAAAAACATTCAGTACTTC.

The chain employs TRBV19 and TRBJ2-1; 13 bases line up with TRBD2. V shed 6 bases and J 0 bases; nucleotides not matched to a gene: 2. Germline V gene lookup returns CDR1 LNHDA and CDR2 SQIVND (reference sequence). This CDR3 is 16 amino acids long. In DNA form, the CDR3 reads TGTGCCAGTAGGTGGACTAGCGGGAGCTCCTACAATGAGCAGTTCTTC. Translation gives CASRWTSGSSYNEQFF.

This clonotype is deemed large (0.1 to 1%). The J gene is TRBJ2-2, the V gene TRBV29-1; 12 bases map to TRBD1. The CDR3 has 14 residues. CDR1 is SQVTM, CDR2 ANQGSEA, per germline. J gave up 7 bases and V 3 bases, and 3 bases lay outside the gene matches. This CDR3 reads CSVEGQGAVGELFF. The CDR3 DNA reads TGCAGCGTTGAGGGACAGGGGGCTGTCGGGGAGCTGTTTTTT.

CDR3 bases: TGCGCCACCAGGGCCCAGGGAGGGGTAAAACTGTTTTTT. Amino acids: CATRAQGGVKLFF. The chain links TRBV5-1 to TRBJ1-4, with a tentative D call TRBD1 (5 bases). There are 13 residues in the CDR3. V gave up 9 bases and J gave up 10 bases, with 19 bases separating them. Germline V CDR1 and CDR2: SGHRS, YFSETQ.

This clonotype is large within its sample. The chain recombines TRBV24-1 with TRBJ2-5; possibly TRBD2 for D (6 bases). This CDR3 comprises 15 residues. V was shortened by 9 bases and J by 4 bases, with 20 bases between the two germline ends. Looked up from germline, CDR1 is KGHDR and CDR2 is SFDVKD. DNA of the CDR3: TGTGCCACCGGTGGGACTTTTGGGGTAATAGAGACCCAGTACTTC. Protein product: CATGGTFGVIETQYF.

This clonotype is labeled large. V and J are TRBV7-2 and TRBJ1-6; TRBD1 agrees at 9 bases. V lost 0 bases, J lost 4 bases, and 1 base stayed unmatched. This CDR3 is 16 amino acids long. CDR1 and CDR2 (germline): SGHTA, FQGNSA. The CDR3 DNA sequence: TGTGCCAGCAGCTTAGCGGACAGGGGTTATAATTCACCCCTCCACTTT. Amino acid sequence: CASSLADRGYNSPLHF.

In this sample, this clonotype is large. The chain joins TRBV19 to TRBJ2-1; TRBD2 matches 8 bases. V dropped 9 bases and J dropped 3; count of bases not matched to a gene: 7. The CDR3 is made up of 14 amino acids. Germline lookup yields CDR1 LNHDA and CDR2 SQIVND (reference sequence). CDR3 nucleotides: TGTGCCAGCCTCGGGACTAGGGGCTACAATGAGCAGTTCTTC. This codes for CASLGTRGYNEQFF.

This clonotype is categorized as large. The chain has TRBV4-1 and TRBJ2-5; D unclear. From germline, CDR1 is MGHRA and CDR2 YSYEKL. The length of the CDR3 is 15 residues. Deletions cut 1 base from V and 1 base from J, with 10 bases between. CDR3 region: CASSQVPTVQETQYF. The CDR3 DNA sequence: TGCGCCAGCAGCCAAGTTCCGACCGTCCAAGAGACCCAGTACTTC.

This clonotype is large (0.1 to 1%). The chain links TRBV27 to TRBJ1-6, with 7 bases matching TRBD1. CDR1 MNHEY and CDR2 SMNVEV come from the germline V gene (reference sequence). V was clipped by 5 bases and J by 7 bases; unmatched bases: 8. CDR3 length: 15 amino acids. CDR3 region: CASSTEGAGNSPLHF. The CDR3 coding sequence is TGTGCCAGCAGTACAGAGGGGGCAGGGAATTCACCCCTCCACTTT.

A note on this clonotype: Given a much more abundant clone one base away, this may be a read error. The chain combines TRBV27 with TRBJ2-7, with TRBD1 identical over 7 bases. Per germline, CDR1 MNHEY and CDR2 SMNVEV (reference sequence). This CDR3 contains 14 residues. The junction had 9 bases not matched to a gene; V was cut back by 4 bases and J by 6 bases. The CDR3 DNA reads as TGTGCCAGCAGTTACCGGGACAGCACCTGCGAGCAGTACTTC. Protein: CASSYRDSTCEQYF.

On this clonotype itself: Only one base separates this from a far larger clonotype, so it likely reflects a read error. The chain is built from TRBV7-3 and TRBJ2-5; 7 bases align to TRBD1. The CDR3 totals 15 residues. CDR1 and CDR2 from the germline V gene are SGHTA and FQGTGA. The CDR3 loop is CACSLLGGLGETQYF. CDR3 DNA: TGTGCCTGCAGCTTATTAGGGGGCTTAGGAGAGACCCAGTACTTC.

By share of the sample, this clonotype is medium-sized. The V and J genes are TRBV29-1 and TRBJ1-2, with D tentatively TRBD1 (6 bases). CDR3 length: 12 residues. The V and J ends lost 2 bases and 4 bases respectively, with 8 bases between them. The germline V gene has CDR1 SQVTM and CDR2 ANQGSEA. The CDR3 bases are TGCAGCGTTGAACTGGACAGCTATGGCTACACCTTC. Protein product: CSVELDSYGYTF.